The TCR beta chain described here comes from a study of T cells in Graves' hyperthyroidism and ophthalmopathy. This clonotype was seen more than once but under ten times. RNA transcripts were the template for amplifying TCR beta CDR3 regions. First-round RT-PCR with HTBI primers amplified the TCR CDR3 region. TCRdb itself ran the multiplex PCR reads through MiXCR, one entry per CDR3 protein. This table holds 350,000 or so distinct CDR3 sequences, around a sixth found once. V lost 9 bases and J 1 base, leaving 10 bases between the germline ends. The CDR3 consists of 12 residues. Per germline, CDR1 SNHLY and CDR2 FYNNEI.

The rearrangement uses TRBV2 and TRBJ2-7; D uncertain. The sequenced sample consisted of blood. The origin of this receptor is a woman aged 45 to 65 with Graves' hyperthyroidism. The CDR3: CASYLSSYEQYV. The CDR3 bases are TGTGCCAGTTACCTTAGTTCCTACGAGCAGTACGTC.